This TCR beta chain was obtained from a study of monozygotic twins with inflammatory bowel disease. Study findings and constraints: Especially with disease activity, IBD patients shared fewer clonotypes with others than healthy twins did. A reduction in TCRbeta diversity (inverse Simpson) was seen in IBD patients relative to healthy co-twins. Added variability in patient repertoires may stem from differing immunosuppressive treatments.

The CDR3 runs to 13 residues. Germline loops: CDR1 SGHRS, CDR2 YFSETQ. TCRdb re-called the 5' RACE reads, yielding one record per CDR3 amino acid sequence without DNA. This table holds approximately 85,000 distinct CDR3 sequences. Blood samples measuring around 2.4 ml were taken per donor. Of note for this clonotype: Antigen unknown.

The clonotype comes from a human donor with ulcerative colitis or Crohn's disease, or a healthy co-twin of an affected twin (not recorded which). The chain links TRBV5-1 to TRBJ2-1; lacking DNA, the TRBD1 call made by TCRdb goes unchecked. The sample taken for sequencing was blood. This chain's CDR3 is CASKPGRTDFFIF.